What follows are 13 T cell receptor beta chains derived from one specimen sequenced in a study of blood T cells in healthy people across ages. A second PCR of about 7 to 12 cycles used a sample-barcoded 5' primer and a J-beta primer mix. In TCRdb, the 5' RACE reads were re-called with MiXCR into one record per CDR3 protein. Among 700,000 to 850,000 distinct CDR3 sequences listed, 53% were seen once. Sequenced input: blood. These receptors were taken from a man older than 75 in good health.

This clonotype appeared a single time. The V and J genes are TRBV6-1 and TRBJ2-1, with 11 bases that match TRBD2. Losses at the gene ends were 6 bases for V and 2 bases for J; bases not matched to a gene: 12. From germline, CDR1 is MNHNS and CDR2 SASEGT. This CDR3 is 18 amino acids long. Written as DNA, the CDR3 is TGTGCCAGCAGGGCCGGGACTAGCGGCCGTCGGGCCTACAATGAGCAGTTCTTC. Amino acid sequence: CASRAGTSGRRAYNEQFF.

V is TRBV10-3 and J is TRBJ1-2; the match to TRBD1 covers 9 bases. V was pared by 7 bases and J by 2 bases, with 5 bases of the junction left unmatched. CDR3 size: 14 residues. From germline, CDR1 is ENHRY and CDR2 SYGVKD. This CDR3 reads CAINSGTGNYGYTF. The CDR3 nucleotides read TGTGCCATCAACTCCGGGACAGGGAACTATGGCTACACCTTC.

The chain carries TRBV19 and TRBJ2-3; D not certain. Trimming removed 11 bases from V and 1 base from J, with 13 bases in between. The germline V gene encodes CDR1 LNHDA and CDR2 SQIVND (reference sequence). This CDR3 comprises 13 residues. CDR3 in amino acids: CAASLSGTDTQYF. The CDR3 bases are TGTGCCGCCTCCCTATCTGGCACAGATACGCAGTATTTT.

The chain couples TRBV10-3 to TRBJ2-5, with TRBD2 identical over 7 bases. This CDR3 contains 13 residues. The germline V gene encodes CDR1 ENHRY and CDR2 SYGVKD. The ends lost 10 bases at V and 3 bases at J; junction bases unmatched: 8. The DNA for the CDR3 is TGTGCCACCCGTCCCCGGGAGGAAGAGACCCAGTACTTC. It is translated as CATRPREEETQYF.

This clonotype is a singleton in its sample. DNA for the CDR3: TGCAGTGCTAGAGGGGCTAGCGGGACCCTCAACACCGGGGAGCTGTTTTTT. Its protein is CSARGASGTLNTGELFF. This sequence joins TRBV20-1 and TRBJ2-2, with 9 bases fitting TRBD2. The V segment lost 1 base and the J segment 2 bases; nucleotides outside the gene matches: 8. Germline assignment: CDR1 DFQATT and CDR2 SNEGSKA (reference sequence). This CDR3 is 17 amino acids long.

In regard to this clonotype: A much larger clone differs from this one at a single base, so this may be a read error. This rearrangement joins TRBV6-6 to TRBJ2-1; the D gene could be TRBD1 or TRBD2 (5 bases each). CDR3 length: 14 amino acids. Germline V lookup: CDR1 MNHNY, CDR2 SVGAGI (reference sequence). The CDR3 DNA reads TGTGTCAGCAGCCCAGGGTTATCCGAGAGCGGGCAGTTCTTC. Its protein is CVSSPGLSESGQFF.

The sample holds a few counts of this clonotype. V and J are TRBV20-1 and TRBJ1-4, with D perhaps TRBD1 (5 bases). This CDR3 contains 15 residues. Trimming left V 0 bases short and J 4 bases short, with 12 bases between. Germline loops: CDR1 DFQATT, CDR2 SNEGSKA (reference sequence). The DNA for the CDR3 is TGCAGTGCTAGAGATCATGGAGGGGTTAATGAAAAACTGTTTTTT. Translating it yields CSARDHGGVNEKLFF.

V and J are TRBV6-1 and TRBJ1-5, with 9 bases that match TRBD1. The V segment lost 4 bases and the J segment 7 bases; nucleotides outside the gene matches: 8. Germline V lookup: CDR1 MNHNS, CDR2 SASEGT. The CDR3 length is 15 residues. The DNA for the CDR3 is TGTGCCAGCAGTGGACGACAGGGGGGCAGACAGCCCCAGCATTTT. Residues: CASSGRQGGRQPQHF.

In the case of this clonotype: The junction and the germline gene differ at one end; a read error may be behind it. The V gene is TRBV9, the J gene TRBJ2-2, with TRBD2 as a possible D gene (5 bases). This CDR3 has 15 residues. Per the germline V gene, CDR1 is SGDLS and CDR2 is YYNGEE. Written as DNA, the CDR3 is TGTGCCAGCAGCGTAGGCGTCGGGAACTCCGGGGAGCTGTTTTTT. Translated, it gives CASSVGVGNSGELFF.

The chain uses TRBV20-1 and TRBJ2-4; D may be TRBD1 (5 bases). Trimming removed 1 base at V and 0 bases at J, with 13 bases between. The CDR3 length is 16 residues. Germline CDR1 reads DFQATT; CDR2 reads SNEGSKA (reference sequence). CDR3 protein: CSARGRQGEAKNIQYF. The CDR3 coding sequence is TGCAGTGCTAGAGGTCGGCAGGGCGAAGCCAAAAACATTCAGTACTTC.

J is TRBJ2-7 and V is TRBV7-3; D is possibly TRBD1 (6 bases). The DNA end is more similar to TRBJ2-5, so the J call may be wrong. This CDR3 has 16 residues. Germline lookup yields CDR1 SGHTA and CDR2 FQGTGA. In nucleotides, the CDR3 is TGTGCCAGCAGCTTAATGGGGCAGGGGTTCGGCGAGACCCAGTACTTC. Protein sequence: CASSLMGQGFGETQYF.

The chain employs TRBV12-5 and TRBJ1-4; D unresolved. Germline CDR1 is LGHNT and CDR2 is FRNRAP. Trimming shortened V by 0 bases and J by 8 bases, and 13 bases separated the two germline ends. CDR3 length equals 15 residues. This CDR3 is CASGLVVAGGEKLFF. As DNA, the CDR3 is TGTGCTAGTGGTTTGGTAGTGGCAGGTGGAGAAAAACTGTTTTTT.

The sample holds one count of this clonotype. J is TRBJ1-2 and V is TRBV2; 7 nucleotides match TRBD1. Unmatched junction bases numbered 9, after V lost 6 bases and J lost 8 bases. The CDR3 length is 13 residues. Looked up from germline, CDR1 is SNHLY and CDR2 is FYNNEI. The CDR3 sequence is CASRPTGAEGYTF. The DNA of the CDR3 is TGTGCCAGCAGACCTACAGGGGCAGAGGGCTACACCTTC. Full variable domain (rest looked up from reference TRBV2 and TRBJ1-2): EPEVTQTPSHQVTQMGQEVILRCVPISNHLYFYWYRQILGQKVEFLVSFYNNEISEKSEIFDDQFSVERPDGSNFTLKIRSTKLEDSAMYFCASRPTGAEGYTFGSGTRLTVV.